The 18 T cell receptor beta chains listed next were all sequenced from one sample in a study of CD8+ T cells in alopecia areata. cDNA reverse transcribed from extracted RNA served as the sequencing template. Sequenced by immunoSEQ multiplex PCR; TCRdb stores in-frame clones only, minus some. The sample shows about 180,000 clones, roughly 63% of them seen only once. This specimen was CD4+ T cells sorted from blood, taken at week 0. All receptors come from a human donor with alopecia areata.

This clone has a handful of counts. V is TRBV5-1 and J is TRBJ2-6, with 8 bases that match TRBD1. The CDR3 has 17 residues. Trimming removed 5 bases from V and 0 bases from J; junction bases left unmatched: 7. Germline CDR1 reads SGHRS; CDR2 reads YFSETQ. The CDR3 DNA is TGCGCCAGCAGAAGGACAGGGCTAAGCTCTGGGGCCAACGTCCTGACTTTC. This encodes CASRRTGLSSGANVLTF. Full variable domain (outside the CDR3, taken from reference TRBV5-1 and TRBJ2-6): KAGVTQTPRYLIKTRGQQVTLSCSPISGHRSVSWYQQTPGQGLQFLFEYFSETQRNKGNFPGRFSGRQFSNSRSEMNVSTLELGDSALYLCASRRTGLSSGANVLTFGAGSRLTVL.

The chain uses TRBV9 and TRBJ1-2, with D maybe TRBD1 (6 bases). This CDR3 region has 15 residues. Germline-derived CDR1 and CDR2 are SGDLS and YYNGEE. Between the trimmed V and J ends, which lost 4 bases and 2 bases, there was a span of 15 bases. The CDR3 DNA follows: TGTGCCAGCAGCACCCCGCAGGGGTTGAACTATGGCTACACCTTC. As protein: CASSTPQGLNYGYTF.

The genes are TRBV30 and TRBJ1-2; D is uncertain. Germline CDR1 and CDR2: GTSNPN and SVGIG (reference sequence). Trimming took 0 bases from V and 4 from J, leaving 9 bases between them. This CDR3 is 13 amino acids long. The CDR3 reads CAWSVEAAYGYTF. DNA of the CDR3: TGTGCCTGGAGTGTAGAGGCAGCCTATGGCTACACCTTC.

Of note for this clone: The sample contains more than one DNA sequence encoding this CDR3. This chain connects TRBV7-2 to TRBJ2-3; D not certain. V dropped 3 bases and J dropped 2 bases, with 3 bases sitting between them. This CDR3 region has 12 residues. The V gene's germline CDR1 is SGHTA and CDR2 FQGNSA. CDR3 DNA sequence: TGTGCCAGCAGCTTCTCCACAGATACGCAGTATTTT. This translates into CASSFSTDTQYF.

This clone was recorded only once. The rearrangement links TRBV15 to TRBJ1-1; TRBD1 matches 12 bases. This CDR3 has 17 amino acids. Per the germline V gene, CDR1 is LNHNV and CDR2 is YYDKDF (reference sequence). Trimming cost V 0 bases and J 7 bases; bases outside gene matches: 9. CDR3 loop: CATSRDGPGQGAGEAFF. The CDR3 DNA follows: TGTGCCACCAGCAGAGACGGACCGGGACAGGGGGCCGGTGAAGCTTTCTTT.

J is TRBJ2-7 and V is TRBV6-1; 7 nucleotides agree with TRBD1. Unmatched junction bases numbered 6, after V lost 6 bases and J lost 1 base. CDR3 length: 14 residues. The germline CDR1 and CDR2 sequences are MNHNS and SASEGT. This CDR3 is CASRADRASYEQYF. The DNA of the CDR3 is TGTGCCAGCAGGGCAGACAGGGCGTCCTACGAGCAGTACTTC.

The chain is built from TRBV7-2 and TRBJ2-3; 7 bases agree with TRBD1. The CDR3 is 17 amino acids. CDR1 and CDR2 (germline): SGHTA, FQGNSA. V gave up 5 bases and J gave up 2 bases; unmatched junction bases: 13. CDR3 sequence: CASSPPHRDRDTDTQYF. CDR3 bases: TGTGCCAGCAGCCCCCCGCACCGGGACAGAGACACAGATACGCAGTATTTT.

On this clone: Additional DNA sequences in this sample encode the identical CDR3. The V gene is TRBV29-1, the J gene TRBJ1-1; the D is unclear. Between the trimmed V and J ends, which lost 1 base and 0 bases, there was a span of 6 bases. The CDR3 is 13 residues long. Germline CDR1 is SQVTM and CDR2 is ANQGSEA. In DNA, the CDR3 is TGCAGCGTTGAAGGTCAAATGAACACTGAAGCTTTCTTT. It specifies CSVEGQMNTEAFF.

The V gene is TRBV11-3, the J gene TRBJ2-7, with D possibly being TRBD1 or TRBD2 (5 bases each). Trimming shortened V by 5 bases and J by 0 bases, and 17 bases separated the two germline ends. This CDR3 is built from 16 residues. Germline V gene sequence: CDR1 SGHNT, CDR2 YENEEA. CDR3 bases: TGTGCCAGCAGCCCTAGAACGTCAGGGACCTCCTACGAGCAGTACTTC. Its protein product is CASSPRTSGTSYEQYF.

V is TRBV30 and J is TRBJ1-6, with D uncertain. The CDR3 length is 14 residues. Trimming removed 1 base at V and 5 bases at J, with 9 bases between. Germline V lookup: CDR1 GTSNPN, CDR2 SVGIG (reference sequence). CDR3 amino acids: CAWSEGVHNSPLHF. CDR3 coding DNA: TGTGCCTGGAGTGAGGGTGTCCATAATTCACCCCTCCACTTT.

J is TRBJ1-2 and V is TRBV5-1; unclear D gene. This CDR3 spans 15 amino acids. V dropped 2 bases and J dropped 0 bases, with 11 bases sitting between them. Germline V gene lookup returns CDR1 SGHRS and CDR2 YFSETQ. In DNA form, the CDR3 reads TGCGCCAGCAGCTTAGATGACATTTCTAACTATGGCTACACCTTC. This translates into CASSLDDISNYGYTF.

The gene calls are TRBV25-1 and TRBJ2-7; D gene ambiguous. Germline V CDR1 and CDR2: MGHDK, SYGVNS. The CDR3 runs to 11 residues. V lost 6 bases, J lost 2 bases, and 5 bases lay in between. DNA for the CDR3: TGTGCCAGCAGCCAAACCTACGAGCAGTACTTC. As protein: CASSQTYEQYF.

In its sample, this clone was seen a few times. The CDR3 DNA sequence: TGTGCCAGCAGTGTCCGACTAGCGGGTGACACCGGGGAGCTGTTTTTT. Protein sequence: CASSVRLAGDTGELFF. The V and J genes are TRBV2 and TRBJ2-2; 10 bases are shared with TRBD2. CDR3 length equals 16 residues. Losses at the gene ends were 4 bases for V and 3 bases for J; bases not matched to a gene: 5. Germline V gene data show CDR1 as SNHLY and CDR2 as FYNNEI.

Only a few counts were recorded for this clone. The CDR3 loop is CASSPPGGHTGELFF. CDR3 DNA: TGTGCCAGCAGCCCGCCGGGGGGGCACACCGGGGAGCTGTTTTTT. The rearrangement uses TRBV5-6 and TRBJ2-2; TRBD2 matches at 8 bases. Germline CDR1 is SGHDT and CDR2 is YYEEEE. V trimming: 4 bases; J trimming: 3 bases; junction bases outside the gene matches: 5. This CDR3 comprises 15 residues.

This clone has just one count. V is TRBV7-2 and J is TRBJ2-3; the D gene could be TRBD1 or TRBD2 (5 bases each). CDR1 is SGHTA and CDR2 is FQGNSA in the germline V gene. This CDR3 region has 15 residues. With 4 bases removed from V and 6 bases from J, the gap between germline ends came to 17 bases. CDR3: CASSSPSRGYDTQYF. The CDR3 nucleotides read TGTGCCAGCAGCTCCCCGAGTCGGGGCTACGATACGCAGTATTTT.

The CDR3 spells CASSSIRGYNSPLHF. In DNA, the CDR3 is TGTGCCAGCAGCTCAATCAGGGGATATAATTCACCCCTCCACTTT. V gene TRBV11-2 combines with J gene TRBJ1-6, with a tentative D call TRBD1 (6 bases). Germline V CDR1 and CDR2: SGHAT, FQNNGV. V lost 4 bases, J lost 4 bases, and 11 bases lay in between. The CDR3 totals 15 residues.

The rearrangement joins TRBV27 to TRBJ1-6; no firm D call. The CDR3 sequence is 16 residues long. Per germline, CDR1 MNHEY and CDR2 SMNVEV (reference sequence). The ends were cut back, 0 bases at V and 7 bases at J, with 13 bases in the middle. The CDR3 protein is CASSLSWTGKNSPLHF. For the CDR3, the DNA is TGTGCCAGCAGTTTATCCTGGACGGGAAAAAATTCACCCCTCCACTTT.

The CDR3 here is CASSPRTVNTEAFF. The DNA of the CDR3 is TGTGCCAGCAGCCCCCGGACAGTGAACACTGAAGCTTTCTTT. This chain uses TRBV27 with TRBJ1-1, with D maybe TRBD1 (6 bases). The V end was cut by 6 bases, the J end by 0 bases, with 11 bases between. The CDR3 runs 14 residues. Germline V gene data show CDR1 as MNHEY and CDR2 as SMNVEV (reference sequence).